Detailed here is one T cell receptor (beta chain). Sequencing was performed with immunoSEQ multiplex PCR; in TCRdb, only in-frame clones are kept and a portion is missing. The table lists tens of thousands of clones, 95% to 96% of them singletons, with approximately 0.24% in the top ten. Germline loops: CDR1 SGDLS, CDR2 YYNGEE. The J segment lost 4 bases and the V segment lost 3 bases, leaving 6 bases of the junction unmatched. The CDR3 loop spans 16 amino acids. The record originates from a study of technical replicates of blood from a handful of donors. The rearrangement uses TRBV9 and TRBJ2-5, with 13 bases matching TRBD2. Sequenced: T cells isolated from PBMCs. The sequence was collected from a human donor in good health. The DNA of the CDR3 is TGTGCCAGCAGCGAGGGGAGGACTAGCGGGAGAGAGACCCAGTACTTC. Translating it yields CASSEGRTSGRETQYF.